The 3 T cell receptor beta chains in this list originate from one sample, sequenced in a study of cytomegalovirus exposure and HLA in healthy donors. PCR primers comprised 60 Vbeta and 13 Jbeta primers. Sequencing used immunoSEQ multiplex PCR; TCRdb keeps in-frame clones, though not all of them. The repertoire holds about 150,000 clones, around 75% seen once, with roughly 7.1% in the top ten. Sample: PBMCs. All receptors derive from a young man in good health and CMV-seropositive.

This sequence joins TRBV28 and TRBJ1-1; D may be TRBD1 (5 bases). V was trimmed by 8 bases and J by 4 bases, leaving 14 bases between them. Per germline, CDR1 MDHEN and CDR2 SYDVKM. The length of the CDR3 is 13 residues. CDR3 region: CASGVSGGTEAFF. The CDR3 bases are TGTGCCAGCGGTGTATCGGGGGGCACTGAAGCTTTCTTT.

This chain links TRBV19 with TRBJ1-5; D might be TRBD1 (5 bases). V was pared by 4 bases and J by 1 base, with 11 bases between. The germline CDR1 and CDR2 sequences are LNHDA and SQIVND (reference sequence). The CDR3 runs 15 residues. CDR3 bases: TGTGCCAGTAGTAGCGGGGGTGGGAGCAATCAGCCCCAGCATTTT. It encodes CASSSGGGSNQPQHF.

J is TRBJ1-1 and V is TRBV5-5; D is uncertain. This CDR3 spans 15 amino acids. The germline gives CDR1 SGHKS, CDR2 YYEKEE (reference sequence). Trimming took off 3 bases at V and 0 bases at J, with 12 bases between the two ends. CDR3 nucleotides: TGTGCCAGCAGCTCCCCGCTATTCATGAACACTGAAGCTTTCTTT. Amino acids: CASSSPLFMNTEAFF.